This paragraph covers one T cell receptor beta chain sequence. Antigen specificity is unknown. The naive CD8 population came from CD45RO-negative cells selected for CCR7, without terminally differentiated effector memory CD45RA+ cells. Under the authors' procedure: Sequence data from immunoSEQ were junction-only and lacked quality scores; consequently, filtering differed. Using immunoSEQ multiplex PCR, the repertoire was profiled, and TCRdb retains in-frame clones only, with some absent. The V and J calls and the clone size are those of that table, but D and trimming were determined from the DNA. The sample gives about 2.1 million clones, about 92% of which show up once; about 1.5% is in the top ten. Germline lookup yields CDR1 SEHNR and CDR2 FQNEAQ (reference sequence). This CDR3 has 16 amino acids. V shed 4 bases and J 4 bases; nucleotides not matched to a gene: 13. The data originate from a study of shared clonotypes between healthy human individuals.

Study-wide results and limits: Clonotypes which were not shared had lower generation probabilities than clonotypes that all four donors shared. The study sampled only blood, and tissue repertoires likely differ. Sequencing depth was predicted to influence how clonotypes are shared among donors.

J is TRBJ2-7 and V is TRBV7-9, with 7 nucleotides matching TRBD1. Sequenced sample: naive CD8+ T cells from PBMCs. This receptor was obtained from a man between 18 and 29 years old in good health. Some clones in this sample may be carry-over from other donors' samples. CDR3 coding DNA: TGTGCCAGCAGCTCGACCGGGACAGACTATCATTACGAGCAGTACTTC. Protein: CASSSTGTDYHYEQYF.